What follows is one T cell receptor (beta chain) and its context. The data are from a study of blood T cells in healthy people across ages. With a J-beta primer mix and a sample-barcoded 5' primer, a second PCR ran roughly 6 to 11 cycles. Via MiXCR, TCRdb re-called the 5' RACE reads, giving one row per CDR3 protein. The sample comprises fewer than 700,000 distinct CDR3 sequences, roughly 48% of which are singletons, and approximately 25% rests with the top ten. Germline assignment: CDR1 KGHDR and CDR2 SFDVKD. Trimming removed 5 bases from V and 5 bases from J; junction bases left unmatched: 9. This CDR3 has 16 residues. The sample, 9 to 10 milliliters of peripheral blood, was drawn from each donor.

V usage is TRBV24-1 and J usage is TRBJ2-3; 10 bases are a match to TRBD2. This sequence was found in an elderly man in good health. Source material: blood. The CDR3 bases are TGTGCCACCAGTGCCACCAGCGGGGGGGCAGTAGATACGCAGTATTTT. This codes for CATSATSGGAVDTQYF.